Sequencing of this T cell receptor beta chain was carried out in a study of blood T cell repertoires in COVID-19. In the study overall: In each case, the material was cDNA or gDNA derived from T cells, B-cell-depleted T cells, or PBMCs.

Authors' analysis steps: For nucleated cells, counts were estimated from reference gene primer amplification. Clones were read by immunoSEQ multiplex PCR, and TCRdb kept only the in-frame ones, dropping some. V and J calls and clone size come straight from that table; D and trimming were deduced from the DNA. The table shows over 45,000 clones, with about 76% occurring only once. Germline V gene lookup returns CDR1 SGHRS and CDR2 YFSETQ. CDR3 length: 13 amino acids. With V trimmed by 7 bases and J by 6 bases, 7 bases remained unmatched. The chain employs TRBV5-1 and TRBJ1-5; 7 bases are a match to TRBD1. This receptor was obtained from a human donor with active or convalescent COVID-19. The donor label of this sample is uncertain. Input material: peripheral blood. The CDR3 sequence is CASGQEAGQPQHF. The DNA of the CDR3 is TGCGCCAGCGGACAGGAGGCCGGTCAGCCCCAGCATTTT.